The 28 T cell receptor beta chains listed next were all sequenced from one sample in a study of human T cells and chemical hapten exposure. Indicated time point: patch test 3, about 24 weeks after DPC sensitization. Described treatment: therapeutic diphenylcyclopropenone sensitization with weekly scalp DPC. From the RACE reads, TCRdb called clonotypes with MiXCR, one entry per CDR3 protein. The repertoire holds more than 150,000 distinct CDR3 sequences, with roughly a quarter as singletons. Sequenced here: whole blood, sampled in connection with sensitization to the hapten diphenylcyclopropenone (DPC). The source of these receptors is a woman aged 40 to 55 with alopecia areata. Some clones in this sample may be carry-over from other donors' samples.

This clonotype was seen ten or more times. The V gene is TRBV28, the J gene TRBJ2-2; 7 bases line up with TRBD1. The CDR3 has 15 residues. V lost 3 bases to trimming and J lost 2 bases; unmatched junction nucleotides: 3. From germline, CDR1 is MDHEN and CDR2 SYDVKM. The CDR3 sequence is CASSFNRGNTGELFF. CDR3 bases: TGTGCCAGCAGTTTCAACAGGGGTAACACCGGGGAGCTGTTTTTT.

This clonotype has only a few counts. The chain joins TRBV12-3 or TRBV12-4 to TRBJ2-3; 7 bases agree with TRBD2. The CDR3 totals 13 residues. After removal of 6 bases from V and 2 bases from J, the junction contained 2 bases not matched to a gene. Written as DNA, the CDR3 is TGTGCCAGCAGGCGGGAGAACACAGATACGCAGTATTTT. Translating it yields CASRRENTDTQYF.

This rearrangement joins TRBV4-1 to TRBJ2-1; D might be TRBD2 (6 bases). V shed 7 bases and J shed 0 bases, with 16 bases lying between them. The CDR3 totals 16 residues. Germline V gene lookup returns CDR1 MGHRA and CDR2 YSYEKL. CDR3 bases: TGCGCCAGCAAGGGGCGGGAAGCAAGCTCCTACAATGAGCAGTTCTTC. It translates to CASKGREASSYNEQFF.

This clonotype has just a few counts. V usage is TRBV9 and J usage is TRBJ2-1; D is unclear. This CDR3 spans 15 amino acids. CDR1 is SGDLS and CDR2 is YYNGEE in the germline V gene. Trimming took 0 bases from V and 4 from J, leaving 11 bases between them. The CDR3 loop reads CASSVGGPAYNEQFF. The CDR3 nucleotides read TGTGCCAGCAGCGTAGGCGGCCCAGCGTACAATGAGCAGTTCTTC.

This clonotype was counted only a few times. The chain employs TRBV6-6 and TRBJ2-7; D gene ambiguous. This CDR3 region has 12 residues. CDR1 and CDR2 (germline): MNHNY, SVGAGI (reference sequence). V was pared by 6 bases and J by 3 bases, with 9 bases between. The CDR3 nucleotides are TGTGCCAGCAGGGACGGCGGCTACGAGCAGTACTTC. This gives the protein CASRDGGYEQYF.

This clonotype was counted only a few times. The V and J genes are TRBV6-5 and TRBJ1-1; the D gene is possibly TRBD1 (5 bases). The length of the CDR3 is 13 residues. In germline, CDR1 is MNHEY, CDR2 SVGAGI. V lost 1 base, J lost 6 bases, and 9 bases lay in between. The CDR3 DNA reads TGTGCCAGCAGTTACTATGGGGGTTCTGAAGCTTTCTTT. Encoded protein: CASSYYGGSEAFF.

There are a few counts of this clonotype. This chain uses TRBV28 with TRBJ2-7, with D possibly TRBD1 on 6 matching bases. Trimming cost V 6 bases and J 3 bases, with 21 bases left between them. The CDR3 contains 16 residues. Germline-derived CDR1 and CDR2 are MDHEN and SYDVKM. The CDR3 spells CASSLGGRVLDYEQYF. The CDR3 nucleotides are TGTGCCAGCAGCTTAGGGGGTCGGGTTCTTGACTACGAGCAGTACTTC.

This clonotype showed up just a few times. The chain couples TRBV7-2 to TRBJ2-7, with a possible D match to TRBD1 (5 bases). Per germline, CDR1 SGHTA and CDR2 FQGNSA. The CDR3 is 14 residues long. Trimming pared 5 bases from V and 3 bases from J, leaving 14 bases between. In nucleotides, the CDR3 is TGTGCCAGCAGCACTGGACAAGTGCGCTACGAGCAGTACTTC. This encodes CASSTGQVRYEQYF.

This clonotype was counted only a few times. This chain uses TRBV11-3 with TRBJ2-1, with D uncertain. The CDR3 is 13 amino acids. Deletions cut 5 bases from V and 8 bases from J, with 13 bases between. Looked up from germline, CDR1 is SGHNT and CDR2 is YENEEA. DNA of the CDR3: TGTGCCAGCAGCCCCGGGTTTGGGGATGAGCAGTTCTTC. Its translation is CASSPGFGDEQFF.

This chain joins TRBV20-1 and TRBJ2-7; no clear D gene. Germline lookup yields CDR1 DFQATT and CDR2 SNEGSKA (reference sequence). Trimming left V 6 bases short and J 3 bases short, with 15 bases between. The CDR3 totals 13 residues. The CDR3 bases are TGCAGTGCCGTGGTCTTGGCCCTCTACGAGCAGTACTTC. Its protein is CSAVVLALYEQYF.

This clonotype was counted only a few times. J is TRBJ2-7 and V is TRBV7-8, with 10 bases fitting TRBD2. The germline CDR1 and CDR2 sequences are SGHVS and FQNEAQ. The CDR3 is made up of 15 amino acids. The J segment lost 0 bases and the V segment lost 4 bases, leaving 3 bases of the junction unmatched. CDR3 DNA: TGTGCCAGCAGCTCTAGGACTAGCGGCTCCTACGAGCAGTACTTC. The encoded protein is CASSSRTSGSYEQYF.

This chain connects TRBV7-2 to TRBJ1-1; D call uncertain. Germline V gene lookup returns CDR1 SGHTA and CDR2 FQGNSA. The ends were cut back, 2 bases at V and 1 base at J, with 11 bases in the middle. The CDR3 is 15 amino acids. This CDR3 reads CASSLRAATNTEAFF. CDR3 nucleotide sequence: TGTGCCAGCAGCTTAAGGGCCGCAACGAACACTGAAGCTTTCTTT.

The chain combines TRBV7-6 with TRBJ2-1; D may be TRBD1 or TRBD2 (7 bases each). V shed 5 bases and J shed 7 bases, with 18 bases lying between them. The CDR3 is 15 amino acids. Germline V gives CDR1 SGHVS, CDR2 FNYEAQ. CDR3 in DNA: TGTGCCAGCAGCCCCCGGGCAGGGGGGGGGAATGAGCAGTTCTTC. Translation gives CASSPRAGGGNEQFF.

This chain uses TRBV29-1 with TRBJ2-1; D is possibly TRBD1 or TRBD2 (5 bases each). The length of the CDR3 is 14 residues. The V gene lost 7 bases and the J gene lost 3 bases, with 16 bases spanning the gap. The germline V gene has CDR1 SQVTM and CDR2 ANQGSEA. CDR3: CSAAAGTLYNEQFF. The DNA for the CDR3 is TGCAGCGCTGCCGCCGGGACCCTCTACAATGAGCAGTTCTTC.

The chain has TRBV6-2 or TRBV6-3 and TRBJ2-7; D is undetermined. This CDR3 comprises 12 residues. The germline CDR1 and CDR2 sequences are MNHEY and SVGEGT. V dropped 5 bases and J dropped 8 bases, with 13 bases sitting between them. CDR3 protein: CASSPPRRQQYF. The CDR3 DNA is TGTGCCAGCAGTCCGCCTCGGCGTCAGCAGTACTTC.

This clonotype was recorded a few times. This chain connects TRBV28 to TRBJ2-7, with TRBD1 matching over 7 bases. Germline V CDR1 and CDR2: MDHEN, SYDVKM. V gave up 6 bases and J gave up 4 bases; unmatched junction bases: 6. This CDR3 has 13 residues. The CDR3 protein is CASRSSGGYEQYF. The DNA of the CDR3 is TGTGCCAGCAGATCTTCAGGGGGATACGAGCAGTACTTC.

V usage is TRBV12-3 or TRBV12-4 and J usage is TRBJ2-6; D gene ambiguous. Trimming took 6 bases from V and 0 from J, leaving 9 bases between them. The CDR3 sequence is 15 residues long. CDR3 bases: TGTGCCAGCAGCCGCCGGATCTCTGGGGCCAACGTCCTGACTTTC. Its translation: CASSRRISGANVLTF.

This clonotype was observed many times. The CDR3 DNA follows: TGTGCCAGCTCACCAATCGGGACAGGCAATCAGCCCCAGCATTTT. Encoded protein: CASSPIGTGNQPQHF. The V gene is TRBV18, the J gene TRBJ1-5; TRBD1 matches at 7 bases. The junction had 3 bases not matched to a gene; V was cut back by 2 bases and J by 2 bases. CDR3 length: 15 residues. CDR1 and CDR2 (germline): KGHSH, LQKENI. Based on the CDR3 plus reference TRBV18 and TRBJ1-5, the full variable domain is NAGVMQNPRHLVRRRGQEARLRCSPMKGHSHVYWYRQLPEEGLKFMVYLQKENIIDESGMPKERFSAEFPKEGPSILRIQQVVRGDSAAYFCASSPIGTGNQPQHFGDGTRLSIL.

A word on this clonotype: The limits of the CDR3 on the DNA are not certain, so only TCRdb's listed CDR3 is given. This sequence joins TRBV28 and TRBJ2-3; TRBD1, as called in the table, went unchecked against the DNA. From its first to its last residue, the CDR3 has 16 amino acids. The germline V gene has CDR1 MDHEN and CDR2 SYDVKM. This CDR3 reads CASSSSAAGRRDTQYF.

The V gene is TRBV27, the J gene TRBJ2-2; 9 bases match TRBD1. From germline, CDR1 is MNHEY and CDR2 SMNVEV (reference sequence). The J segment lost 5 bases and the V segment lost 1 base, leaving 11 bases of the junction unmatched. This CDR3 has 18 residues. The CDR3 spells CASSLLAPGQGRTGELFF. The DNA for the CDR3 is TGTGCCAGCAGTTTATTGGCTCCGGGACAGGGTAGAACCGGGGAGCTGTTTTTT.

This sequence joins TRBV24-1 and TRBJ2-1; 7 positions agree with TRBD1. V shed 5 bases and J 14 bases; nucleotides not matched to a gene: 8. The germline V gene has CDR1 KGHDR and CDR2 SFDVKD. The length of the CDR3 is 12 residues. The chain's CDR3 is CATSGFRGREFF. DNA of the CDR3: TGTGCCACCAGTGGCTTCAGGGGGAGAGAGTTCTTC.

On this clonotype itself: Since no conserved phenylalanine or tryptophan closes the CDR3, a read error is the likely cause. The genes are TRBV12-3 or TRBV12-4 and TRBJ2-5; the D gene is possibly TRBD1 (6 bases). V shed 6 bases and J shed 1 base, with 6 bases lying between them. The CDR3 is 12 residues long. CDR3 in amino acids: CASSRGQETQYL. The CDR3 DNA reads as TGTGCCAGCAGCAGGGGCCAAGAGACCCAGTACCTC.

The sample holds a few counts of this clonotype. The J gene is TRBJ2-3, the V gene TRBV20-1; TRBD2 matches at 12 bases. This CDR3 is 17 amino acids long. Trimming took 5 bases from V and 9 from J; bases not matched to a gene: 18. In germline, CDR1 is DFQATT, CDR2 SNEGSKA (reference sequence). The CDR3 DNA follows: TGCAGTGCTCTAACTAGCGGGAGGAGGCGGTACACCGGGACGCAGTATTTT. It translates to CSALTSGRRRYTGTQYF.

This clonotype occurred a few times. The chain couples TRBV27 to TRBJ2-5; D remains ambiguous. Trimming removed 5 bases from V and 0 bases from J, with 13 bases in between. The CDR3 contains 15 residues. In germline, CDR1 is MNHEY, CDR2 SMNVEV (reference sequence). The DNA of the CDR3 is TGTGCCAGCAGTCCCACGGTGGCCAACCAAGAGACCCAGTACTTC. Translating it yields CASSPTVANQETQYF.

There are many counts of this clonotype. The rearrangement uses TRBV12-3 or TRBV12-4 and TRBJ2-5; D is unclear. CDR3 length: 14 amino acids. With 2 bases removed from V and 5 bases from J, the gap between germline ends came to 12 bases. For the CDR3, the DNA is TGTGCCAGCAGTTTAAGCCAGGAGTTGGAGACCCAGTACTTC. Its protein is CASSLSQELETQYF.

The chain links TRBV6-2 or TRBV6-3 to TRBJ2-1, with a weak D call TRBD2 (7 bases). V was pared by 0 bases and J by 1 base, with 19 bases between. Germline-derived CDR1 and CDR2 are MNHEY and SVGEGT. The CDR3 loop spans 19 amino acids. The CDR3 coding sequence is TGTGCCAGCAGTTACTCGAGGGGGAGGGTAACCGCTTCCTACAATGAGCAGTTCTTC. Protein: CASSYSRGRVTASYNEQFF.

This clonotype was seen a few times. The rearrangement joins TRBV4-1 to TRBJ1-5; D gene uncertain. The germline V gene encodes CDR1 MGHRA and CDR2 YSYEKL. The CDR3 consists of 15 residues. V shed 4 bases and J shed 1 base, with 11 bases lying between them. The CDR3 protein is CASSRTAGSNQPQHF. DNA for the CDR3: TGCGCCAGCAGCCGTACAGCTGGAAGCAATCAGCCCCAGCATTTT.

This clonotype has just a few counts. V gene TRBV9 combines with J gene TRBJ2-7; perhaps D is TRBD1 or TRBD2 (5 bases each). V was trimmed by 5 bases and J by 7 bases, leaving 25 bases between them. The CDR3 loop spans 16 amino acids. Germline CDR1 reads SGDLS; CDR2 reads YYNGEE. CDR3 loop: CASSFSAGTTVREQYF. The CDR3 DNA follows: TGTGCCAGCAGTTTTTCAGCCGGGACCACCGTCCGGGAGCAGTACTTC.